This T cell receptor beta chain was documented in a study of identical twins. V lost 5 bases and J 1 base, leaving 14 bases between the germline ends. This CDR3 comprises 16 residues. TCRdb recomputed calls from the 5' RACE reads with MiXCR, one row per CDR3 protein. Found here are about 890,000 distinct CDR3 sequences, 10% to 15% of them singletons; the top ten hold about 1.6%. These data also formed part of another study, on yellow fever vaccine responses in identical twins.

This TCR was sampled from a woman aged 18-29 years in good health. The chain carries TRBV12-3 or TRBV12-4 and TRBJ2-2, with a possible D match to TRBD2 (6 bases). The sample comprised PBMCs. The CDR3: CASSPSDGGNTGELFF. The CDR3 bases are TGTGCCAGCAGTCCCTCTGACGGGGGGAACACCGGGGAGCTGTTTTTT.